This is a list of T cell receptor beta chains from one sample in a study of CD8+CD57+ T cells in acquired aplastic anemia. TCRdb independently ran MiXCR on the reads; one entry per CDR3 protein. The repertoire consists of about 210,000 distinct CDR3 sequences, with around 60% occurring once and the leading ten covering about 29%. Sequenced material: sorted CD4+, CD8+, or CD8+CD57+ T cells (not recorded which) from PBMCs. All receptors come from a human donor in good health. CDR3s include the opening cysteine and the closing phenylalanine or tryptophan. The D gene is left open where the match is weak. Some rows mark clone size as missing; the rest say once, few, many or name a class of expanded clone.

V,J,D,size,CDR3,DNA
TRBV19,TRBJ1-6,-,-,CASTRQGSPLHF,TGTGCCAGTACCCGTCAGGGATCACCCCTCCACTTT
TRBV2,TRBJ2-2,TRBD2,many,CASSGLGVLTSGREAGELFF,TGTGCCAGCAGCGGACTGGGGGTACTGACTAGCGGGAGAGAAGCCGGGGAGCTGTTTTTT
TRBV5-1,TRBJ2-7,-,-,CASSLGAGPYEQYF,TGCGCCAGCAGCTTGGGGGCAGGGCCCTACGAGCAGTACTTC
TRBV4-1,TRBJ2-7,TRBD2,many,CASSHLTSGSSEQYF,TGCGCCAGCAGCCATCTGACTAGCGGGAGCTCCGAGCAGTACTTC
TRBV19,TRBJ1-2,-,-,CASSMGLASVGYTF,TGTGCCAGTAGTATGGGACTCGCTAGTGTCGGCTACACCTTC
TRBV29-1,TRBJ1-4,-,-,CSVVGGAGGKLFF,TGCAGCGTTGTTGGGGGGGCGGGGGGAAAACTGTTTTTT
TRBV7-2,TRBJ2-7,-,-,CASSLAVDGYEQYF,TGTGCCAGCAGCTTAGCTGTTGACGGGTACGAGCAGTACTTC
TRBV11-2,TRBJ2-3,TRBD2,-,CASSFLREGTDTQYF,TGTGCCAGCAGCTTTTTGCGGGAGGGCACAGATACGCAGTATTTT
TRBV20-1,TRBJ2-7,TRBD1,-,CSAIRAKTGSHEQYF,TGCAGTGCTATCCGCGCCAAGACAGGGAGTCACGAGCAGTACTTC
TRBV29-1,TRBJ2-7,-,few,CSVSSSSYEQYF,TGCAGCGTTTCCTCGAGCTCCTACGAGCAGTACTTC
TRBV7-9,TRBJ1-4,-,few,CASSLVDSTNEKLFF,TGTGCCAGCAGCTTAGTAGACAGTACCAATGAAAAACTGTTTTTT
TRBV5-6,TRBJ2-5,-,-,CASSLAPDIQETQYF,TGTGCCAGCAGCTTGGCCCCGGACATCCAAGAGACCCAGTACTTC
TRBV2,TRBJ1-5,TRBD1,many,CASCPGQGDQPQHF,TGTGCCAGCTGTCCGGGACAGGGGGATCAGCCCCAGCATTTT
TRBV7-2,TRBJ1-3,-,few,CASSPVTPGNTIYF,TGTGCCAGCAGCCCCGTAACTCCTGGAAACACCATATATTTT
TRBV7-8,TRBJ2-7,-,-,CASSRPSYEQYF,TGTGCCAGCAGCCGACCTAGCTACGAGCAGTACTTC
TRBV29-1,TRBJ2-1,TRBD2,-,CSVEGVGGRGYNEQFF,TGCAGCGTTGAAGGGGTCGGCGGGAGGGGTTACAATGAGCAGTTCTTC
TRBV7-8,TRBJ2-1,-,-,CASSPSGTLGNEQFF,TGTGCCAGCAGCCCTTCCGGGACTTTGGGCAATGAGCAGTTCTTC
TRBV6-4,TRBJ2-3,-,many,CASSDSRGSGTDTQYF,TGTGCCAGCAGTGACTCGAGGGGGTCTGGCACAGATACGCAGTATTTT
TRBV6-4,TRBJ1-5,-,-,CASSSSTEGNQPQHF,TGTGCCAGCAGTTCCAGTACAGAAGGCAATCAGCCCCAGCATTTT
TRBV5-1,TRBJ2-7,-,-,CASRRDSKYYEQYF,TGCGCCAGCAGACGGGACTCGAAATACTACGAGCAGTACTTC
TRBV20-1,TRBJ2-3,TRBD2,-,CSARSTSGDSDTQYF,TGCAGTGCTAGGTCGACTAGCGGGGATTCAGATACGCAGTATTTT
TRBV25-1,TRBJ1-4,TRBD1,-,CATEGQTFNEKLFF,TGTGCCACTGAGGGACAGACCTTTAATGAAAAACTGTTTTTT
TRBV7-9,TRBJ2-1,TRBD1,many,CASSLTGGFYNEQFF,TGTGCCAGCAGCTTGACAGGGGGCTTCTACAATGAGCAGTTCTTC
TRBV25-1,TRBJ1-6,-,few,CASSEQGYNSPLHF,TGTGCCAGCAGTGAGCAGGGGTATAATTCACCCCTCCACTTT
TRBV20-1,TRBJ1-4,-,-,CSAPGAGRLEKLFF,TGCAGTGCCCCCGGTGCAGGGCGGCTGGAAAAACTGTTTTTT
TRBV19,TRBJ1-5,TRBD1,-,CASSIQGVPNQPQHF,TGTGCCAGTAGTATACAGGGGGTACCCAATCAGCCCCAGCATTTT
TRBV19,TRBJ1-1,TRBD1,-,CASWTGMNTEAFF,TGTGCCAGCTGGACAGGAATGAACACTGAAGCTTTCTTT
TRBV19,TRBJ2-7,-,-,CASSETSLYEQYF,TGTGCCAGCTCGGAGACTAGTCTCTACGAGCAGTACTTC